The clone carrying this TCR beta chain was seen a handful of times. Its specificity is not known. The CDR3 is made up of 14 amino acids. With 5 bases removed from V and 3 bases from J, the gap between germline ends came to 11 bases. CDR1 is LNHDA and CDR2 is SQIVND in the germline V gene (reference sequence). Reverse transcription of all isolated RNA meant that expressed TCRB transcripts were sequenced. This table comes from immunoSEQ multiplex PCR, and its TCRdb copy is limited to in-frame clones, with some not included. The table has 300,000 to 350,000 clones, less than 20% seen once; the top ten hold 0.044%. This sample is drawn from a study of beta chain features in type 1 diabetes. CD4+ naive, central memory, regulatory and stem cell-like memory subsets were isolated by sorting on CD45RO/CCR7/CD25/CD127/CD95/CD27. Regarding the study as a whole: TCRB rearrangement may or may not be influenced by HLA type; here this remained unresolved. cDNA-based sequencing might over-represent cells highly expressing TCR. In patients and controls equally, PCR might favor templates that are shorter.

This rearrangement joins TRBV19 to TRBJ2-1; a weak D match, TRBD2 (5 bases). This TCR was recovered from a woman younger than 35 in good health. The source material was naive CD4+ T cells from blood. The CDR3 DNA sequence: TGTGCCAGTAGTTTCGGGAAGGTCTACAATGAGCAGTTCTTC. Encoded protein: CASSFGKVYNEQFF.